The TCR beta chain under discussion was sequenced for a study of neurological immune-mediated disorders (dated by TCRdb to 2018 to 2020). Regarding the complete study: Among the approximately 35 multiple sclerosis patients, relapsing-remitting MS was present in around 31 and secondary progressive MS was present in 3. The study compared peripheral blood TCR-beta repertoires of HTLV-I-associated myelopathy (HAM/TSP) patients, multiple sclerosis patients and healthy controls using UMI-based sequencing. The approximately 110 TCR-beta libraries included longitudinal samples, technical triplicates and paired sorted CD4+ and CD8+ T-cell subsets alongside PBMC samples. The cohort was made up of around 70 subjects, consisting of some 14 HAM/TSP patients, 35 or so multiple sclerosis patients and 20 healthy controls. General conclusions and limits of the study: In a phylogenetic analysis, the repertoires of 18 out of 34 MS patients fell into a single cluster of related CDR3 sequences, pointing to a possible signature at the repertoire level. No identical CDR3 amino acid sequences were shared among expanded clones across subjects, suggesting private TCR-beta repertoires in all groups. The MS cluster showed no association with clinical or MRI features, and the authors stated that larger cohorts are needed. TCR clonal expansion was highest in HAM/TSP patients and lowest in MS patients, with MS patients falling below even healthy controls.

A distance of 5 bases separates the germline ends of V and J, which lose 3 bases and 5 bases respectively. Based on the germline V gene, the CDR1 and CDR2 sequences are MNHEY and SVGAGI. The CDR3 spans 11 residues, from the cysteine through the phenylalanine. The DNA shown is the 33-base CDR3, in frame from base 1. Unsorted PBMC libraries were generated from 2 million PBMCs stored in RNAlater at -80 °C until RNA extraction. Multiple sclerosis patients were enrolled in a US clinical protocol under which disease progression was evaluated by magnetic resonance imaging. Peripheral blood was subjected to Ficoll-Hypaque density gradient centrifugation to isolate PBMCs, which were then cryopreserved in liquid nitrogen. This clonotype was picked up a small number of times. The antigen this receptor binds is unknown. No clone much larger than this one lies a single base away; base qualities are absent. cDNA was synthesized by template-switch 5'RACE using a primer with a 10-nucleotide random unique molecular identifier that tagged each TCR transcript. Every sequencing run yielded over 190 million TCR-beta sequences covering 15-18 subjects. Total RNA was extracted with the RNeasy kit. The KAPA Real-time Library Amplification kit was used to amplify TCR-beta VDJ regions with primers targeting the TCR constant region and the 5'RACE anchor. Sample indexes and Illumina adaptors were added in a first PCR, after which library yield was increased in a second PCR. After Ampure bead purification, the TCR product of roughly 650 bp was size-selected on a 2% E-gel SizeSelection system. Before pooling, library quality was assessed on a Bioanalyzer, concentration was determined with Qubit, and library quantification was performed with the Kapa Library Quantification kit. An Illumina HiSeq 2500 was used to sequence the libraries paired-end at 2 x 150 bp. To increase sequence diversity, roughly 24-32% phiX was spiked into each library pool. Per the original workflow: Quality-filtered reads were processed with the UMI-based MiGEC pipeline, and over 90% of raw TCR sequences were removed by the MiGEC pipeline during error correction. VDJ genes were aligned to IMGT germline references, and each clonotype was defined by a unique CDR3 amino acid sequence together with V-J genes. VDJtools evaluated clonal expansion, Shannon diversity and CDR3 relatedness (CalcPairwiseDistances, ClusterSamples); CLCbio workbench built phylogenetic trees. Clones with at least 8 unique UMIs were defined as expanded, with this threshold being based on coefficient-of-variation modelling across technical triplicates. TCRdb redid the processing of the public reads, applying fastp at Q25 and MiXCR, and retained in-frame beta chains. Every entry covers one CDR3 protein and lists the most common genes and DNA from its rows. These V and J calls are TCRdb output, not the study's own analysis. The sample table shows more than 45,000 distinct CDR3 sequences, and less than 4.5% are seen once. Roughly 1.5% of the sample is taken by the ten largest.

This chain is built from TRBV6-5 and TRBJ2-7; confidence is insufficient to name the D gene. The TCR comes from a man aged 25-45 years with multiple sclerosis. Sequenced material: PBMCs. The encoded CDR3 is CASSYGDEQYF. The DNA is TGTGCCAGCAGTTATGGGGACGAGCAGTACTTC.